This T cell receptor beta chain was recorded in a study of OX40 agonist ivuxolimab in advanced cancers. Sequencing used immunoSEQ multiplex PCR; TCRdb keeps in-frame clones, though not all of them. The repertoire holds around 95,000 clones, around 90% seen once, with approximately 0.16% in the top ten. The CDR3 runs to 15 residues. Germline V gene data show CDR1 as MNHEY and CDR2 as SMNVEV (reference sequence). J gave up 7 bases and V 6 bases, and 13 bases lay outside the gene matches. This clone was observed once. This chain connects TRBV27 to TRBJ2-7; 9 bases align to TRBD1. The specimen was CD4+ or CD8+ T cells sorted from blood, collected in a trial of the OX40 agonist ivuxolimab. The clonotype comes from an adult with an advanced solid tumor such as melanoma, head and neck, liver or kidney cancer. Written as DNA, the CDR3 is TGTGCCAGCAGCATTACGGGACAGGGAACGGGGGAGCAGTACTTC. The encoded protein is CASSITGQGTGEQYF.